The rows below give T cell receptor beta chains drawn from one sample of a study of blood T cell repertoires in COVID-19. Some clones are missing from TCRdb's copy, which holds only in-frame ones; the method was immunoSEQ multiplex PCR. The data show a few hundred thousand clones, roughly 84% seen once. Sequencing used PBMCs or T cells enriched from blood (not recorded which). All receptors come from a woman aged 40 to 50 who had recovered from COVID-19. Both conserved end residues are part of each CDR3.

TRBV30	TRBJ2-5	CAWNLAGETQYF
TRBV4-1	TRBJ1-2	CASSQDSSTFSGYGYTF
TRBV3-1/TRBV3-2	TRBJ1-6	CASSRIQGAYNSPLHF
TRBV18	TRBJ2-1	CASSPKGLHKDEQFF
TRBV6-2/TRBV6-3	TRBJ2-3	CASSYSPGRSTDTQYF
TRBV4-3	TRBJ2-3	CASSQEASGKRRTDTQYF
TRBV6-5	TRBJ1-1	CASSQGNTEAFF
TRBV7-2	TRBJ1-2	CASSLTLFVQGQGYTF
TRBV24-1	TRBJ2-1	CATSDLTSGEQFF
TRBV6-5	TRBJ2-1	CASSLRLAGNGEQFF
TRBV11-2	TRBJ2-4	CASRSLQGKNIQYF
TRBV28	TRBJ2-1	CASSSRAAANYNEQFF
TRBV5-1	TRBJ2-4	CASSSASGSPMGNIQYF
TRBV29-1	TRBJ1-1	CSGGAGPGAEAFF
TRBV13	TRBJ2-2	CASRKTTSGYTGELFF
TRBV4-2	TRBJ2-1	CASSPGTRNEQFF
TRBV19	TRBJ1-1	CASSTGRWTEAFF
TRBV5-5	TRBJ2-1	CASSLLSPNEQFF
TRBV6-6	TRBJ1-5	CASSYPPRQGRQPQHF
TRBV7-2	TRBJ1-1	CASSLGYRGEGEAFF